This T cell receptor (beta chain) was obtained from a study of cytomegalovirus exposure and HLA in healthy donors. The CDR3 sequence is 18 residues long. With 4 bases clipped from V and 0 bases from J, the junction kept 13 bases outside the gene matches. Per the germline V gene, CDR1 is SGDLS and CDR2 is YYNGEE. 13 Jbeta primers and 60 Vbeta primers were used for the PCR. This table comes from immunoSEQ multiplex PCR, and its TCRdb copy is limited to in-frame clones, with some not included. Of more than 95,000 clones in the sample, around 76% were seen once. The specimen sequenced was PBMCs. This receptor was identified in a young woman in good health and CMV-seropositive. This chain joins TRBV9 and TRBJ2-1; TRBD2 aligns across 7 bases. In DNA, the CDR3 is TGTGCCAGCAGCCAAATACCTAGCGGATGGAGCTCCTACAATGAGCAGTTCTTC. Translation gives CASSQIPSGWSSYNEQFF.